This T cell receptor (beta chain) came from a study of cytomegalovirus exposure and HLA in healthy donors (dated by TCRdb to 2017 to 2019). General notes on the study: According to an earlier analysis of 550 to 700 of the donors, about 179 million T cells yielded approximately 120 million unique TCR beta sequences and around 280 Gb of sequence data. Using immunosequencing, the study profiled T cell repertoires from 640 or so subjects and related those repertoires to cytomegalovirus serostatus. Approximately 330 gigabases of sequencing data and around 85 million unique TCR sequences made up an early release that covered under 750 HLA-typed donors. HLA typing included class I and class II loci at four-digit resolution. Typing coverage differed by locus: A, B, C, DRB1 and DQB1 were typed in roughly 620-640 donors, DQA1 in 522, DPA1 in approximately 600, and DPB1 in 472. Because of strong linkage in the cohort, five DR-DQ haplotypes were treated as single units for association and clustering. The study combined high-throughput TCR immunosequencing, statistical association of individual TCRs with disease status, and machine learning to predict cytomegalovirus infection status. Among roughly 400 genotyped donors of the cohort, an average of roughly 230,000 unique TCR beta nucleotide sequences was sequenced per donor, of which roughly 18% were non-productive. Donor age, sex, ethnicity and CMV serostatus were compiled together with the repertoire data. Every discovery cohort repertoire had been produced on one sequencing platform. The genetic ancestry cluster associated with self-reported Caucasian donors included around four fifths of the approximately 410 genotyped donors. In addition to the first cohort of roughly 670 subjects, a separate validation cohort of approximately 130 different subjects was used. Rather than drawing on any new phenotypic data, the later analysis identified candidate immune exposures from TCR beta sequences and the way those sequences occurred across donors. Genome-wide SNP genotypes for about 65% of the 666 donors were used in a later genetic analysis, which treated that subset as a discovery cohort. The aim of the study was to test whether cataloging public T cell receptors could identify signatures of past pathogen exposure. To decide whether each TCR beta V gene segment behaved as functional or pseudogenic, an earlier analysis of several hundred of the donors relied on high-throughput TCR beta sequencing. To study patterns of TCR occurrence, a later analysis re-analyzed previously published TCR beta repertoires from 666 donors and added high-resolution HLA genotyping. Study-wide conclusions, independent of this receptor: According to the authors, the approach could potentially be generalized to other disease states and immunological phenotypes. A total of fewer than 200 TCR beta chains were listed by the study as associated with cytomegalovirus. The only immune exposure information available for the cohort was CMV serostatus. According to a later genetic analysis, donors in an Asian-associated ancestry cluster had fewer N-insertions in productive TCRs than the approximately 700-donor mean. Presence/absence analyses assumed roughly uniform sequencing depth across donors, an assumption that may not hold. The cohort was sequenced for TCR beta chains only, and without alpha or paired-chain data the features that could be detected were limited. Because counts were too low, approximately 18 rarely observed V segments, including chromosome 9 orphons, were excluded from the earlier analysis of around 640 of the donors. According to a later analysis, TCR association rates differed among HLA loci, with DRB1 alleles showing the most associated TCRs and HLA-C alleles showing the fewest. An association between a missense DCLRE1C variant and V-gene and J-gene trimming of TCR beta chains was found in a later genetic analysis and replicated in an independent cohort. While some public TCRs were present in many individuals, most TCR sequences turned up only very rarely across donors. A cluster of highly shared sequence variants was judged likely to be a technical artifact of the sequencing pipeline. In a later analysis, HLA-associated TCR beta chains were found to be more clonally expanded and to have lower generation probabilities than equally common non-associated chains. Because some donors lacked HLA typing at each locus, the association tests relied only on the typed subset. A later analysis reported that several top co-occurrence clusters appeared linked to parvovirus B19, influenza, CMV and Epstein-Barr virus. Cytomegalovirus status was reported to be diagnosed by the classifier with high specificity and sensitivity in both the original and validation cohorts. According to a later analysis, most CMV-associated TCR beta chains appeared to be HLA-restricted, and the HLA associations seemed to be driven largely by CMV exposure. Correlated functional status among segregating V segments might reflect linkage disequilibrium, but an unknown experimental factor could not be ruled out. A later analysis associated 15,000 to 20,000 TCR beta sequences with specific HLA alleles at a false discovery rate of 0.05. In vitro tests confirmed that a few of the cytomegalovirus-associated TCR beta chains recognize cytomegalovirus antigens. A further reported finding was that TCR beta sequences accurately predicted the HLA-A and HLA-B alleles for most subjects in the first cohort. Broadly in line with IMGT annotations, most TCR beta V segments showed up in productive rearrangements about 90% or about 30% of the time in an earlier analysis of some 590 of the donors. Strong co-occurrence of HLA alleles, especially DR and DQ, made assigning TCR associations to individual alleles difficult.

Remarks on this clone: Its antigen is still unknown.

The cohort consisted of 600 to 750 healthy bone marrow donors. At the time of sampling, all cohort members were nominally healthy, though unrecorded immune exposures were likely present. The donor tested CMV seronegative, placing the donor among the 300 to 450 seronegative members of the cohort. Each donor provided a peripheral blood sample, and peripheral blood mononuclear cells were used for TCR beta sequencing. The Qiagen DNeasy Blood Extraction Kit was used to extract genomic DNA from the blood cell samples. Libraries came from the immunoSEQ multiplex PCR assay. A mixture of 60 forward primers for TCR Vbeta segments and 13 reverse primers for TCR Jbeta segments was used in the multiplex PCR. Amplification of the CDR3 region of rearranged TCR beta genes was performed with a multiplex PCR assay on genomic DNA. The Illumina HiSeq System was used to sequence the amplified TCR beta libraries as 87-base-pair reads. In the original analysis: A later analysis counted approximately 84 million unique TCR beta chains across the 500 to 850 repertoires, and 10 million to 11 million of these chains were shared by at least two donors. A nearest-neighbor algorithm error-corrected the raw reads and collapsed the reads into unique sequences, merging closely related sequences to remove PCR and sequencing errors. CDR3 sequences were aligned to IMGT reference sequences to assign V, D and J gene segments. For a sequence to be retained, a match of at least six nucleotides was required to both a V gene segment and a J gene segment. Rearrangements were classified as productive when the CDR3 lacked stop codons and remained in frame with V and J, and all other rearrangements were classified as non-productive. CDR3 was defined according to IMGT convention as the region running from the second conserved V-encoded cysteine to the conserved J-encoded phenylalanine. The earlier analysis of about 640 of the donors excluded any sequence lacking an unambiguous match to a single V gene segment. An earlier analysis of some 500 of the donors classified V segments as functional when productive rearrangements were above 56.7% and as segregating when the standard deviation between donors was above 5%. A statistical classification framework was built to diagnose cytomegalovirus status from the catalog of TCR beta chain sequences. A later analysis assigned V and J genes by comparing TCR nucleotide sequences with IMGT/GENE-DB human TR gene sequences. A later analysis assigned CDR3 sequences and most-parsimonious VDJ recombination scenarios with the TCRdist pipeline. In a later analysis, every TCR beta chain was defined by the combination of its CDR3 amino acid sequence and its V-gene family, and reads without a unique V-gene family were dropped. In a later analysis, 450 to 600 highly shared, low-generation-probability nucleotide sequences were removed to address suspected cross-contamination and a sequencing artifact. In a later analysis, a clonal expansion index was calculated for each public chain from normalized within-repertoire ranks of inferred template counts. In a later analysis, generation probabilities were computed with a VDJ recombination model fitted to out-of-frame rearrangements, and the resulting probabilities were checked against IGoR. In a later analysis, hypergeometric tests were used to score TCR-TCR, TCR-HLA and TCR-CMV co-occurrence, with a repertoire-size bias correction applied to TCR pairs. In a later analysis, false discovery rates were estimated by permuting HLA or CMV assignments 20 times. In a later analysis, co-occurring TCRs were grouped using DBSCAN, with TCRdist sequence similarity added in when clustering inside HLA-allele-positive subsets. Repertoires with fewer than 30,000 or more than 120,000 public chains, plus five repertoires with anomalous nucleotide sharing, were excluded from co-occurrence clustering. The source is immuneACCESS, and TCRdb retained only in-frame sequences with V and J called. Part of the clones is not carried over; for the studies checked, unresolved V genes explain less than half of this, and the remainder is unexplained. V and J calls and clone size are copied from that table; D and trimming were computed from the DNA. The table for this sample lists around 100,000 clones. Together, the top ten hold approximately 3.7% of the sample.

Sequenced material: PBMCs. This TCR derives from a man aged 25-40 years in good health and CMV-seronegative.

The DNA sequence is as follows: TGTGCCAGCAGCTTAAGGAGAGACTCCTACGAGCAGTACTTC. It codes for CASSLRRDSYEQYF. The sequence is built from TRBV7-2 and TRBJ2-7, with an unclear D gene assignment. The germline V gene supplies CDR1 SGHTA and CDR2 FQGNSA. A distance of 8 bases separates the germline ends of V and J, which lose 2 bases and 0 bases respectively. The CDR3 has 14 amino acids, counting the end cysteine and phenylalanine. Solely the CDR3 DNA is kept, with 42 bases framed from the first base. When the CDR3 is completed using the reference TRBV7-2 and TRBJ2-7 genes on either side, the full variable domain is GAGVSQSPSNKVTEKGKDVELRCDPISGHTALYWYRQSLGQGLEFLIYFQGNSAPDKSGLPSDRFSAERTGGSVSTLTIQRTQQEDSAVYLCASSLRRDSYEQYFGPGTRLTVT.